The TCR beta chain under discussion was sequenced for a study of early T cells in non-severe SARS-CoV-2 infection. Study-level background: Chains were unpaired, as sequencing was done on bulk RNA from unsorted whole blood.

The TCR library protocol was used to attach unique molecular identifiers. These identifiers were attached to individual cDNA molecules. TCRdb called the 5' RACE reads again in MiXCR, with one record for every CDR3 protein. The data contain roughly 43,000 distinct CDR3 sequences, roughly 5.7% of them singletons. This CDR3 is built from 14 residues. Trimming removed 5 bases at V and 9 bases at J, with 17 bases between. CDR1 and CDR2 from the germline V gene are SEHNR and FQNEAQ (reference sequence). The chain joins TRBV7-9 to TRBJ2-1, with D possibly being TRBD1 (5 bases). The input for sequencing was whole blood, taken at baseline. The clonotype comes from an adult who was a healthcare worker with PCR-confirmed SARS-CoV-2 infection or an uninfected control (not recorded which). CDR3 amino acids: CASSPYQRDSEQFF. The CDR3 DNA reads TGTGCCAGCAGCCCTTACCAACGTGACAGTGAGCAGTTCTTC.